The rows below give T cell receptor beta chains drawn from one sample of a study of blood T cell repertoires in COVID-19. Profiled with immunoSEQ multiplex PCR; TCRdb holds only in-frame clones, not every one. The sample lists fewer than 200,000 clones, roughly 84% occurring once. The sequencing input was peripheral blood. The receptors originated from a woman aged 55-70 years with COVID-19, enrolled during active disease. Both conserved end residues are part of each CDR3. The D gene is left open where the match is weak. Rows give clone size only sometimes, using once, few, many, or a class for an expanded clone.

>TRBJ1-1|few|TRBV7-3|TRBD1
CASSLGTGGNAEAFF
TGTGCCAGCAGCTTGGGGACAGGGGGGAACGCTGAAGCTTTCTTT
>TRBJ2-1|few|TRBV28|TRBD2
CASSSGLAGGRGSDEQFF
TGTGCCAGCAGCTCCGGACTAGCGGGAGGGAGGGGATCGGATGAGCAGTTCTTC
>TRBJ1-4|-|TRBV5-1|TRBD1
CASSLTGVNEKLFF
TGCGCCAGCAGCCTGACAGGGGTTAATGAAAAACTGTTTTTT
>TRBJ2-1|-|TRBV27|-
CASSLRLHNEQFF
TGTGCCAGCAGTTTAAGACTCCACAATGAGCAGTTCTTC
>TRBJ1-1|once|TRBV19|TRBD1
CASSATGESTEAFF
TGTGCCAGTAGTGCGACAGGGGAGAGCACTGAAGCTTTCTTT
>TRBJ1-2|-|TRBV29-1|-
CSVQILAGRANYGYTF
TGCAGCGTACAGATCCTTGCGGGACGAGCTAACTATGGCTACACCTTC
>TRBJ1-1|-|TRBV7-8|TRBD1
CASSPSGGKNTEAFF
TGTGCCAGCAGCCCCTCAGGGGGAAAGAACACTGAAGCTTTCTTT
>TRBJ1-5|-|TRBV3-1/TRBV3-2|-
CASSQGRNSNQPQHF
TGTGCCAGCAGCCAAGGTCGTAATAGCAATCAGCCCCAGCATTTT
>TRBJ2-1|-|TRBV3-1/TRBV3-2|TRBD1
CASRNRGDYNEQFF
TGTGCCAGCCGTAACAGGGGAGATTACAATGAGCAGTTCTTC
>TRBJ2-7|-|TRBV5-4|TRBD2
CASTPGRALPYEQYF
TGTGCCAGCACCCCAGGGAGGGCACTTCCCTACGAGCAGTACTTC
>TRBJ1-2|-|TRBV2|-
CASSGAPSGYGYTF
TGTGCCAGCAGTGGGGCACCCTCTGGGTATGGCTACACCTTC
>TRBJ1-6|-|TRBV5-1|TRBD1
CASSKDRGPSPLHF
TGCGCCAGCAGCAAGGACAGGGGCCCATCACCCCTCCACTTT
>TRBJ1-1|few|TRBV5-5|-
CASSLEVNTEAFF
TGTGCCAGCAGCTTAGAGGTGAACACTGAAGCTTTCTTT
>TRBJ2-5|-|TRBV9|-
CASSTGYGQETQYF
TGTGCCAGCAGCACTGGTTACGGCCAAGAGACCCAGTACTTC
>TRBJ1-1|-|TRBV12-5|-
CASGSTGTQAFF
TGTGCTAGTGGCAGTACCGGGACACAAGCTTTCTTT
>TRBJ1-5|-|TRBV6-5|TRBD1
CASRKGQGNGQPQHF
TGTGCCAGCAGAAAAGGACAGGGGAACGGTCAGCCCCAGCATTTT
>TRBJ1-6|once|TRBV6-5|TRBD1
CASITGAYHNSPLHF
TGTGCCAGCATTACAGGGGCCTATCATAATTCACCCCTCCACTTT
>TRBJ1-1|-|TRBV5-6|-
CASSLVRGRWTEAFF
TGTGCCAGCAGCTTAGTAAGGGGCCGATGGACTGAAGCTTTCTTT
>TRBJ2-5|-|TRBV9|TRBD2
CASSRTSGGARETQYF
TGTGCCAGCAGCAGGACTAGCGGGGGGGCCCGGGAGACCCAGTACTTC
>TRBJ2-2|once|TRBV11-1|-
CASSLARRSHGGELFF
TGTGCCAGCAGCTTAGCGCGGAGGTCGCATGGCGGGGAGCTGTTTTTT
>TRBJ1-1|-|TRBV6-1|-
CASSEGALQAFF
TGTGCCAGCAGTGAAGGGGCCCTACAAGCTTTCTTT
>TRBJ2-1|-|TRBV7-9|-
CASSLEGATYNEQFF
TGTGCCAGCAGCTTGGAGGGGGCCACCTACAATGAGCAGTTCTTC
>TRBJ2-1|-|TRBV18|TRBD1
CASSRTGISNEQFF
TGTGCCAGCTCAAGGACAGGGATATCCAATGAGCAGTTCTTC
>TRBJ1-1|once|TRBV24-1|-
CATSARGRDEAFF
TGTGCCACCAGTGCCCGGGGGAGGGATGAAGCTTTCTTT
>TRBJ2-2|-|TRBV5-1|TRBD2
CASSRGSSGGTNTGELFF
TGCGCCAGCAGTCGGGGGTCGAGCGGGGGTACGAACACCGGGGAGCTGTTTTTT
>TRBJ2-6|-|TRBV11-2|-
CASSFFTAGANVLTF
TGTGCCAGCAGCTTTTTTACAGCTGGGGCCAACGTCCTGACTTTC
>TRBJ2-6|-|TRBV29-1|TRBD1
CSVEGADRESPGANVLTF
TGCAGCGTTGAAGGAGCCGACAGGGAGTCGCCTGGGGCCAACGTCCTGACTTTC
>TRBJ1-4|-|TRBV7-9|TRBD1
CASSLDRGVINEKLFF
TGTGCCAGCAGCTTGGACAGGGGAGTTATTAATGAAAAACTGTTTTTT
>TRBJ2-1|-|TRBV11-3|-
CASSTSRGGEQFF
TGTGCCAGCAGCACCAGCCGCGGCGGGGAGCAGTTCTTC
>TRBJ2-1|-|TRBV30|-
CAWSVNAAGSEQFF
TGTGCCTGGAGTGTAAATGCGGCCGGGAGTGAGCAGTTCTTC
>TRBJ1-2|once|TRBV6-5|-
CASSPFGARGYTF
TGTGCCAGCAGTCCGTTCGGTGCACGGGGCTACACCTTC